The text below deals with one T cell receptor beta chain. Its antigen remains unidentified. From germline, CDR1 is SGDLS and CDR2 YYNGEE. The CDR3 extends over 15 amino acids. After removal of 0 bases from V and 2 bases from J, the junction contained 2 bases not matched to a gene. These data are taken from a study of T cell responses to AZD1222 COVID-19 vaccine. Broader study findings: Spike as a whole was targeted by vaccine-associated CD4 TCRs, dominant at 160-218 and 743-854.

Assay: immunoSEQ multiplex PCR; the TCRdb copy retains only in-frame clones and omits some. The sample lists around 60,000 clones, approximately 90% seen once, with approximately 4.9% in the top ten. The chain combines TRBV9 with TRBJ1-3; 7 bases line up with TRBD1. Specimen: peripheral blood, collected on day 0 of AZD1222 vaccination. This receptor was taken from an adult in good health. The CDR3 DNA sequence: TGTGCCAGCAGCGTAGGACAGGGACCTGGAAACACCATATATTTT. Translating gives CASSVGQGPGNTIYF.